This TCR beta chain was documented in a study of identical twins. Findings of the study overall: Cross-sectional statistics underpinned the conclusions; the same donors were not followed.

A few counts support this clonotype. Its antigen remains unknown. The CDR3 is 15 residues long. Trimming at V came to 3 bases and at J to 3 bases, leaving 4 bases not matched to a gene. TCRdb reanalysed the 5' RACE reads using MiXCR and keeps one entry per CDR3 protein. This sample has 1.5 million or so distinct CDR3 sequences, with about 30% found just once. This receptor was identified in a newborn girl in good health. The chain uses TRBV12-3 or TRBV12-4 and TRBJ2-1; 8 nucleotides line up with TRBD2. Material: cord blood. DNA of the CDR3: TGTGCCAGCAGTTTTGGGACTAGAATCTACAATGAGCAGTTCTTC. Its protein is CASSFGTRIYNEQFF.